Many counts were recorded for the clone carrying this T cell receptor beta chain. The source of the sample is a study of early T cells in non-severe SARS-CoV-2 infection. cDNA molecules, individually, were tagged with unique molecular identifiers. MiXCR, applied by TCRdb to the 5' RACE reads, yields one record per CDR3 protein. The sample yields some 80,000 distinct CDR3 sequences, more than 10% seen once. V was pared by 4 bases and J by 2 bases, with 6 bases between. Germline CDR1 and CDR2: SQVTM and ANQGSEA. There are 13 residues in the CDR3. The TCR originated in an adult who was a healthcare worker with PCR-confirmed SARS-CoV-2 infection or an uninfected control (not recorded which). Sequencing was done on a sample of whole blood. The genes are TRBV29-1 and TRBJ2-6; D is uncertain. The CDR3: CSVGYAGANVLTF. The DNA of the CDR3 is TGCAGCGTTGGGTACGCTGGGGCCAACGTCCTGACTTTC.